This is a list of T cell receptor beta chains from one sample in a study of OX40 agonist ivuxolimab in advanced cancers. Sequenced by immunoSEQ multiplex PCR; TCRdb stores in-frame clones only, minus some. The data contain approximately 74,000 clones, around 90% of them singletons. The sequenced sample was CD4+ or CD8+ T cells sorted from blood, obtained in a trial of the OX40 agonist ivuxolimab. The source is an adult with an advanced solid tumor such as melanoma, head and neck, liver or kidney cancer. Each CDR3 is given with its conserved first and last residue. A D gene is named only where the DNA matches it firmly.

d_call	v_call	j_call	cdr3_aa
TRBD2	TRBV9	TRBJ2-5	CASSLRTSGETQYF
.	TRBV30	TRBJ1-1	CAWSSRLDQGRAFF
.	TRBV7-9	TRBJ1-2	CASRKDPPDYF
.	TRBV11-3	.	CASSFGPGSSYEQYF
.	TRBV7-8	TRBJ2-7	CASSLVLVQGHEQYF
TRBD1	TRBV20-1	TRBJ1-2	CSARDRGGYTF
.	TRBV28	TRBJ2-7	CASREPGGANSYEQYF
.	TRBV7-2	TRBJ1-2	CAISGRNYGYTF
.	TRBV5-6	TRBJ2-5	CASSRGRDQETQYF
TRBD1	TRBV19	TRBJ2-6	CASSNRGAGANVLTF
TRBD1	TRBV7-2	TRBJ2-7	CASSLARQGPYEQYF